The entry that follows covers one T cell receptor (beta chain) sequence. The sample comes from a study of control samples from healthy donors and cancer patients. Repertoires were generated with immunoSEQ multiplex PCR, while TCRdb's copy carries only in-frame clones and drops some. The table lists approximately 49,000 clones, approximately 86% of them singletons, with 2.8% in the top ten. This CDR3 spans 11 amino acids. Trimming pared 5 bases from V and 6 bases from J, leaving 6 bases between. CDR1 is WNHNN and CDR2 is SYGVQD in the germline V gene (reference sequence). The material sequenced was PBMCs. This sequence was found in a woman in her 50s with lung cancer. The V call is TRBV10-1, the J call TRBJ2-3; D might be TRBD2 (5 bases). The CDR3 loop reads CASSRGDTQYF. Written as DNA, the CDR3 is TGCGCCAGCAGTCGAGGGGATACGCAGTATTTT.